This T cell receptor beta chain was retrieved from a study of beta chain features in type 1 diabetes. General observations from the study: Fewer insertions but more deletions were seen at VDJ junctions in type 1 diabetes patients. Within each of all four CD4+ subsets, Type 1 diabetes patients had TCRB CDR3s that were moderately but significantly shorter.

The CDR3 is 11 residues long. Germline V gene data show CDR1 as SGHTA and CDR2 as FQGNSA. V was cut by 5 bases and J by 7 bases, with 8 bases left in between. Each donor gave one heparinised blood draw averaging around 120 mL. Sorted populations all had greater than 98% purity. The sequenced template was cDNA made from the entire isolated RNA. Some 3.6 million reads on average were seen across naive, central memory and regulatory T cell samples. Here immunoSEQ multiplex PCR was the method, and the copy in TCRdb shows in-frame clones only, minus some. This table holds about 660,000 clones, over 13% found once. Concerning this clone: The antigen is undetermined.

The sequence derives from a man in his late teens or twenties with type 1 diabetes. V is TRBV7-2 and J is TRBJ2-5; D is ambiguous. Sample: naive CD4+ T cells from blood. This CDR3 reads CASSLFRTQYF. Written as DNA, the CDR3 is TGTGCCAGCAGCCTCTTCAGGACCCAGTACTTC.